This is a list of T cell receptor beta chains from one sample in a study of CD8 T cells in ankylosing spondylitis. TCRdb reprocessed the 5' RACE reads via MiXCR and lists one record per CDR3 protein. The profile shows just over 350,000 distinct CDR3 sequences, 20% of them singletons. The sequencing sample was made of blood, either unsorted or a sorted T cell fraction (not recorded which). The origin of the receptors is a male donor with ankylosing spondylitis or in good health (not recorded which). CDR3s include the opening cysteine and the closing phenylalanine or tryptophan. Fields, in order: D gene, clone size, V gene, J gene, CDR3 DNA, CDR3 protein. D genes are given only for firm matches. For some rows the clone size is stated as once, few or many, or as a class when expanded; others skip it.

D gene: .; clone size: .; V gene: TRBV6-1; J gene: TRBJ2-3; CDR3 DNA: TGTGCCAGCAGTGAAGCGCATCGGCTAGATACGCAGTATTTT; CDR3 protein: CASSEAHRLDTQYF
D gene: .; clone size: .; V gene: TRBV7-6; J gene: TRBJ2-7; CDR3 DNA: TGTGCCAGCAGTAGTTTTGGTTTTTCCGCCGAGCAGTACTTC; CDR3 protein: CASSSFGFSAEQYF
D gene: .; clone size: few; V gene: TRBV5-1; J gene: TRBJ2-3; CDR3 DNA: TGCGCCAGCAGCTCAAATCAAGCAACAGGGTATACATACACAGATACGCAGTATTTT; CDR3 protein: CASSSNQATGYTYTDTQYF
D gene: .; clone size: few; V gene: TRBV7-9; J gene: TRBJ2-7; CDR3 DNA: TGTGCCAGCAATCGCTTGGGTGTCTACGAGCAGTACTTC; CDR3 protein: CASNRLGVYEQYF
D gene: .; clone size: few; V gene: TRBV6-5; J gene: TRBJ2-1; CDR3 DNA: TGTGCCAGCAGAACGACCGACAATGAGCAGTTCTTC; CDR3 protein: CASRTTDNEQFF
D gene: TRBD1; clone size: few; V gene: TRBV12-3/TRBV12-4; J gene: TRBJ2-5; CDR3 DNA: TGTGCCAGCAGTATATGGGACAGGGCCCGGGAGACCCAGTACTTC; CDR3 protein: CASSIWDRARETQYF
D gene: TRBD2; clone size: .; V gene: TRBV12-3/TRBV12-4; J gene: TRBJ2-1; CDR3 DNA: TGTGCCAGCAGGCCGGTTAGCGGGGGGGCCGGGGGTGAGCAGTTCTTC; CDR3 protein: CASRPVSGGAGGEQFF
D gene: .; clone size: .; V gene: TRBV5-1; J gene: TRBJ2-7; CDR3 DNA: TGCGCCAGCAGTCTGAATTTGTGGTACGAGCAGTACTTC; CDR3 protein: CASSLNLWYEQYF
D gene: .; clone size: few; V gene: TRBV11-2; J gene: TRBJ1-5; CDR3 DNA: TGTGCCAGCAGCTTATCCGGTTCACAGCCCCAGCATTTT; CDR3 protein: CASSLSGSQPQHF
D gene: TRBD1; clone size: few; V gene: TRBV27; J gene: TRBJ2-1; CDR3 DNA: TGTGCCAGCAGTTTATCGGGACAGGGGTGGGGCTCCTACAATGAGCAGTTCTTC; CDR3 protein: CASSLSGQGWGSYNEQFF
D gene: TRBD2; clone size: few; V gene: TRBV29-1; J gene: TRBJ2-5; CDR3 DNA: TGCAGCGTTAGACTAGCGGAGTGGGAGACCCAGTACTTC; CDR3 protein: CSVRLAEWETQYF
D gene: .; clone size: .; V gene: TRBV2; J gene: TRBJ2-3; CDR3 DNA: TGTGCCAGCGAGTACGGGCAGGTCACAGATACGCAGTATTTT; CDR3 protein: CASEYGQVTDTQYF
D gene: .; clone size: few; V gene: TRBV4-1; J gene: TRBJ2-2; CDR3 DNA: TGCGCCAGCAGCCAAGATGTCCGGGAGCTGTTTTTT; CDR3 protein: CASSQDVRELFF
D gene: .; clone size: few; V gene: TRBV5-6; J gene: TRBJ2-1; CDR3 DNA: TGTGCCAGCAGCTTGTGGTCAGGCTCCTACAATGAGCAGTTCTTC; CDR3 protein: CASSLWSGSYNEQFF
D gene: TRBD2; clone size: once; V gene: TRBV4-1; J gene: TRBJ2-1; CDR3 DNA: TGCGCCAGCAGCCAAGAAGCGGCGGGGGGGCCCTGGGTCTTC; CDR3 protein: CASSQEAAGGPWVF
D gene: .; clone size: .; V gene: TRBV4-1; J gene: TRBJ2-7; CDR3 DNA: TGCGCCAGCAGCCAAGGAGGCGGGCCAGGGAGAACCGAGCAGTACTTC; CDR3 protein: CASSQGGGPGRTEQYF
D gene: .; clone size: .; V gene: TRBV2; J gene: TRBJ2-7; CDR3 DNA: TGTGCCAGCAGTGAGGGAGCGGGTACCTACGAGCAGTACTTC; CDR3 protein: CASSEGAGTYEQYF
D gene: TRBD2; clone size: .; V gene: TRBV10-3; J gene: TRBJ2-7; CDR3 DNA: TGTGCCATCAGTGAGGTTACAGGGGGACTAGCGGGGGGAGCCCCCTACGAGCAGTACTTC; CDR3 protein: CAISEVTGGLAGGAPYEQYF
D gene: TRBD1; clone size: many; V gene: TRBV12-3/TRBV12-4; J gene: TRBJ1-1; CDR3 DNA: TGTGCCAGCAGTTTATCAGGGGGCGAGGGAGCTTTCTTT; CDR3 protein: CASSLSGGEGAFF
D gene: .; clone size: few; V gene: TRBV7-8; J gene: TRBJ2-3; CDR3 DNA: TGTGCCAGCAGCTTAGAGGTGCTAGCAGATACGCAGTATTTT; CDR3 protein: CASSLEVLADTQYF
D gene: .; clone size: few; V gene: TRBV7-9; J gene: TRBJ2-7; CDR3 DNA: TGTGCCAGCAGCGCTCTCGGTAAGGGGTACTTC; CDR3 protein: CASSALGKGYF
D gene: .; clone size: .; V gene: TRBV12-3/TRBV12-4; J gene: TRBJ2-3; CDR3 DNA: TGTGCCAGCAGTCCCTTCGCGGGGGCCTACACAGATACGCAGTATTTT; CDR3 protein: CASSPFAGAYTDTQYF
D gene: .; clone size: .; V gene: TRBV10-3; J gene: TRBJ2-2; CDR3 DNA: TGTGCCATCATGGACGGGAACACCGGGGAACTGTTTTTT; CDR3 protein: CAIMDGNTGELFF
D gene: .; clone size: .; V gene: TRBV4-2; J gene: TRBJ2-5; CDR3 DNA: TGTGCCAGCAGCCAAGCGTCGCCCGAAAAGACCCAGTACTTC; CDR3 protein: CASSQASPEKTQYF
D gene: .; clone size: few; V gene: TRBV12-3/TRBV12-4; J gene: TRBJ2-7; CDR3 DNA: TGTGCCAGCAGTTTAGCGGGGGCCCTATCCTACGAGCAGTACTTC; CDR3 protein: CASSLAGALSYEQYF
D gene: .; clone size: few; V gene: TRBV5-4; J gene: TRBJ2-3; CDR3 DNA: TGTGCCAGCAGCTTGGCCATGGGACTCGCAGAGAGGCAGTATTTT; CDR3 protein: CASSLAMGLAERQYF
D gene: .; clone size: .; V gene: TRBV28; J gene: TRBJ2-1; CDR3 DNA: TGTGCCAGCACCAGAGGGGCCAATGAGCAGTTCTTC; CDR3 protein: CASTRGANEQFF
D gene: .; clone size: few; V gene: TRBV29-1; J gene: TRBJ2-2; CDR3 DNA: TGCAGCGTTGAAGGGGGAGGGGGCTACACCGGGGAGCTGTTTTTT; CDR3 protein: CSVEGGGGYTGELFF
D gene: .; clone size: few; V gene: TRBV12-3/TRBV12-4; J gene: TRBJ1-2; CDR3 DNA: TGTGCCAGCAGTTTAATGGGACAAGCCTATGGCTACACCTTC; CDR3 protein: CASSLMGQAYGYTF
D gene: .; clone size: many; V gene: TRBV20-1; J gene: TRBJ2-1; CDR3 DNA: TGCAGTGCTAGAGATTTCGAGGGGAGCTCCTACAATGAGCAGTTCTTC; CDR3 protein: CSARDFEGSSYNEQFF
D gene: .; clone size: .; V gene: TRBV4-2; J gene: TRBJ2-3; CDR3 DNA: TGTGCCAGCAGCCAAGTACGGCAGGGGATCCCCACGCAGTATTTT; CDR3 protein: CASSQVRQGIPTQYF
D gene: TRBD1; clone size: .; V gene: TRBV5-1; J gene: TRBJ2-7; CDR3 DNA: TGCGCCAGCAGCTTGGCTGACAGGGGTTGGGAGCAGTACTTC; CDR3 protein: CASSLADRGWEQYF
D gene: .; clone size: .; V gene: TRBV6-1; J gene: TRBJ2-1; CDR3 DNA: TGTGCCAGCAGGCAGGGGGGAGTCTACAATGAGCAGTTCTTC; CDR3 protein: CASRQGGVYNEQFF
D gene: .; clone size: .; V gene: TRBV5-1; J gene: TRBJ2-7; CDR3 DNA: TGCGCCAGCAGCTTGTCGGTAGCGGCTCCCTACGAGCAGTACTTC; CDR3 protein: CASSLSVAAPYEQYF
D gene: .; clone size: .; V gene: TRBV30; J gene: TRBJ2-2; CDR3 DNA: TGTGCCTGGAGTGTACTACTGGACACCGGGGAGCTGTTTTTT; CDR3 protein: CAWSVLLDTGELFF
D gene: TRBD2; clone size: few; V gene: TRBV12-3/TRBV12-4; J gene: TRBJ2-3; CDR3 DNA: TGTGCCAGCAGGTCCTCACTAGCGGGGGGCCTCACAGATACGCAGTATTTT; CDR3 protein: CASRSSLAGGLTDTQYF
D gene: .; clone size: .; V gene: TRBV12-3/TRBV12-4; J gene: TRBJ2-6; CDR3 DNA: TGTGCCAGCAGTACCTGGGGCACTCAGATTAAAGACTCTGGGGCCAACGTCCTGACTTTC; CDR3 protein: CASSTWGTQIKDSGANVLTF
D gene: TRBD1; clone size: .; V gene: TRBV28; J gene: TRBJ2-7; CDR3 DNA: TGTGCCAGCAGTTTAGGGGACAGGGCCACCACCTACGAGCAGTACTTC; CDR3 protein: CASSLGDRATTYEQYF
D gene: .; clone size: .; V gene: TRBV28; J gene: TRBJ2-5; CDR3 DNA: TGTGCCAGCAGTTTCGCCAGGGAAGATCGGGAGACCCAGTACTTC; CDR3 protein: CASSFAREDRETQYF
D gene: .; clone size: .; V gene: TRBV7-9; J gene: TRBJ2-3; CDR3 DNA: TGTGCCAGCAGGAAAGATAGCACAGATACGCAGTATTTT; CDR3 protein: CASRKDSTDTQYF
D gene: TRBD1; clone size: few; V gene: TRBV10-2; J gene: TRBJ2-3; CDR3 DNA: TGCGCCAGCAGTGTTTCGGGACAGGGGACAGATACGCAGTATTTT; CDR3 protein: CASSVSGQGTDTQYF
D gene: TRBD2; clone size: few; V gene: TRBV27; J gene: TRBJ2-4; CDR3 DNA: TGTGCCAGCAGTCCTACCGCGACTAGCGGGGGGGTATTCGGCATTCAGTACTTC; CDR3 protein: CASSPTATSGGVFGIQYF
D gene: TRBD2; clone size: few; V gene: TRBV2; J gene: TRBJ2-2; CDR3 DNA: TGTGCCAGCAGCGGGGGACTAGCGGGCACCGGGGAGCTGTTTTTT; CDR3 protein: CASSGGLAGTGELFF
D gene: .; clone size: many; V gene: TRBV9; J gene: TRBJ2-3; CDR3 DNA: TGTGCCAGCAGTCCCGGGACTAGCACAGATACGCAGTATTTT; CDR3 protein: CASSPGTSTDTQYF
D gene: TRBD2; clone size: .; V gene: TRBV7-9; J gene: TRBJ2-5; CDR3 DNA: TGTGCCAGCAGCCCCGGACTAGCGGGGCCCATCGGGACCCAGTACTTC; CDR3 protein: CASSPGLAGPIGTQYF
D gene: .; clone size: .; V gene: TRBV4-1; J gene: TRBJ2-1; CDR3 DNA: TGCGCCAGCAGACCCGGGACGCAACCAGGGAGTGAGCAGTTCTTC; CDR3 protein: CASRPGTQPGSEQFF
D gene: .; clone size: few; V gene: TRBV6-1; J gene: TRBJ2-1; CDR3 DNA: TGTGCCAGCAGCCTCACCCGATCTAGCCGTGAGCAGTTCTTC; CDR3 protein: CASSLTRSSREQFF
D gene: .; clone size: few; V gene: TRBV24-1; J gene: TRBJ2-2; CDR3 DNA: TGTGCCACCAGTGAAATAACAGGGTTGGCCGGGGAGCTGTTTTTT; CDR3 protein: CATSEITGLAGELFF
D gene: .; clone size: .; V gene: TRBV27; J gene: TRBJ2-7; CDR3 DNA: TGTGCCAGCAGTTTGCTGGACAGCCCCTACGAGCAGTACTTC; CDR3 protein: CASSLLDSPYEQYF
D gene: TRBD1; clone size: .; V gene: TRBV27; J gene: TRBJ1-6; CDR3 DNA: TGTGCCAGCAGTTGGGGGACAGCGCCCAATTCACCCCTCCACTTT; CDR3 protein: CASSWGTAPNSPLHF
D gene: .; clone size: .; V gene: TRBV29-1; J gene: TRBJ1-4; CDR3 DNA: TGCAGCGTCTACCTGGACAGTGAGTCAACTAATGAAAAACTGTTTTTT; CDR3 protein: CSVYLDSESTNEKLFF
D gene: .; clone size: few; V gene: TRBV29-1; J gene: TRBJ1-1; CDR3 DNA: TGCAGCGTTGCGGTAGGGGTCGGTGAAGCTTTCTTT; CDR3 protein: CSVAVGVGEAFF
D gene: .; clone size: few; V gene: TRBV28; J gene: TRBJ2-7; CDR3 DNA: TGTGCCAGCAGTCCTACTAGGTCGCAACTACTACTCGAGCAGTACTTC; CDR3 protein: CASSPTRSQLLLEQYF
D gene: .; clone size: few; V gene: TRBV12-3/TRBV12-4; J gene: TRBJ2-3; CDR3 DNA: TGTGCCAGCTCCCGGGCTGGAGATACGCAGTATTTT; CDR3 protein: CASSRAGDTQYF
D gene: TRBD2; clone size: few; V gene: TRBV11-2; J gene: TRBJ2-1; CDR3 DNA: TGTGCCAGCAGCCCGCGGGGGGCCCTCCCCAATGAGCAGTTCTTC; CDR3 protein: CASSPRGALPNEQFF
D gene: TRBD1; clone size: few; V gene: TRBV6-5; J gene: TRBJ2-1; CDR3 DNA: TGTGCCAGCAGTTTGGGACAGCCTCCCTTCAGCTCCTACAATGAGCAGTTCTTC; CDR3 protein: CASSLGQPPFSSYNEQFF
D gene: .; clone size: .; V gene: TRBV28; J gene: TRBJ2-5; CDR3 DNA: TGTGCCAGCAGTTTAGAGGTGGGGCAAGAGACCCAGTACTTC; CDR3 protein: CASSLEVGQETQYF